The 30 T cell receptor beta chains presented below share a single source sample, sequenced in a study of blood T cell repertoires in COVID-19. Profiled with immunoSEQ multiplex PCR; TCRdb holds only in-frame clones, not every one. Of under 450,000 clones listed, 89% are singletons. The sequenced material came from peripheral blood. Source of these receptors: a woman aged 40 to 50 with COVID-19, enrolled during active disease.

Points on this clone: Other DNA variants within this sample encode the same CDR3. J is TRBJ1-2 and V is TRBV28; D remains unclear. CDR1 is MDHEN, CDR2 SYDVKM, per germline. The CDR3 spans 12 residues. The V and J ends lost 6 bases and 4 bases respectively, with 9 bases between them. The DNA of the CDR3 is TGTGCCAGCAGCCTCGGTCCCTATGGCTACACCTTC. It codes for CASSLGPYGYTF.

This chain connects TRBV19 to TRBJ1-1; 7 bases match TRBD1. CDR1 and CDR2 from the germline V gene are LNHDA and SQIVND (reference sequence). V dropped 5 bases and J dropped 6; count of bases not matched to a gene: 12. The length of the CDR3 is 15 residues. CDR3 region: CASSVTTGSGAEAFF. DNA for the CDR3: TGTGCCAGTAGTGTCACGACAGGGAGTGGGGCTGAAGCTTTCTTT.

The chain couples TRBV11-1 to TRBJ1-2; possibly TRBD1 for D (5 bases). Germline V CDR1 and CDR2: SGHAT, FQDESV (reference sequence). The V and J ends lost 4 bases and 4 bases respectively, with 7 bases between them. This CDR3 comprises 12 residues. CDR3 bases: TGTGCCAGCAGCTGGGGACTCTATGGCTACACCTTC. This sequence encodes CASSWGLYGYTF. Full variable domain (rest looked up from reference TRBV11-1 and TRBJ1-2): EAEVAQSPRYKITEKSQAVAFWCDPISGHATLYWYRQILGQGPELLVQFQDESVVDDSQLPKDRFSAERLKGVDSTLKIQPAELGDSAMYLCASSWGLYGYTFGSGTRLTVV.

V gene TRBV7-9 combines with J gene TRBJ2-6, with 7 bases identical to TRBD2. J lost 1 base, V lost 1 base, and 4 bases had no gene match. The CDR3 sequence is 17 residues long. The germline V gene encodes CDR1 SEHNR and CDR2 FQNEAQ (reference sequence). The CDR3 protein is CASSLVAAGSGANVLTF. CDR3 bases: TGTGCCAGCAGCTTAGTAGCAGCGGGGTCTGGGGCCAACGTCCTGACTTTC.

The chain joins TRBV5-4 to TRBJ2-7; 9 positions agree with TRBD2. J lost 2 bases, V lost 4 bases, and 7 bases had no gene match. The CDR3 consists of 15 residues. From germline, CDR1 is SGHNT and CDR2 YYREEE (reference sequence). The CDR3, as DNA: TGTGCCAGCAGCCTCTCGGCGGGAGGGCCCTACGAGCAGTACTTC. The encoded protein is CASSLSAGGPYEQYF.

This chain uses TRBV4-3 with TRBJ2-1; 9 bases match TRBD2. CDR3 length: 21 residues. CDR1 is LGHNA, CDR2 YSLEER, per germline. The V segment lost 0 bases and the J segment 2 bases; nucleotides outside the gene matches: 17. CDR3 protein: CASSQDYWGTSLTTPYNEQFF. The CDR3 region has the DNA TGCGCCAGCAGCCAAGACTACTGGGGGACTAGCCTAACCACTCCCTACAATGAGCAGTTCTTC.

This chain connects TRBV5-1 to TRBJ1-1; D not resolved. The V and J ends lost 5 bases and 10 bases respectively, with 12 bases between them. CDR1 is SGHRS and CDR2 is YFSETQ in the germline V gene. The CDR3 has 11 residues. Written as DNA, the CDR3 is TGCGCCAGCAGGTCCGGGGTCGTAGCTTTCTTT. Its translation: CASRSGVVAFF.

The V gene is TRBV2, the J gene TRBJ2-3, with TRBD2 matching over 9 bases. The CDR3 contains 15 residues. Germline lookup yields CDR1 SNHLY and CDR2 FYNNEI. With V trimmed by 3 bases and J by 4 bases, 5 bases remained unmatched. CDR3 region: CASSDGRGGPDTQYF. The CDR3 nucleotides read TGTGCCAGCAGTGATGGGCGGGGGGGGCCAGATACGCAGTATTTT.

This clone was detected once. V gene TRBV27 combines with J gene TRBJ1-6, with D unresolved. The CDR3 spans 12 residues. In germline, CDR1 is MNHEY, CDR2 SMNVEV (reference sequence). V was cut by 9 bases and J by 5 bases, with 8 bases left in between. The CDR3 nucleotides read TGTGCCAGTCATACAAATAATTCACCCCTCCACTTT. Translation: CASHTNNSPLHF.

In its sample, this clone was seen many times. The chain employs TRBV9 and TRBJ1-6, with D uncertain. The CDR3 totals 14 residues. Per the germline V gene, CDR1 is SGDLS and CDR2 is YYNGEE. V was clipped by 1 base and J by 5 bases, with 7 bases between them. CDR3 loop: CASSVTQDNSPLHF. As DNA, the CDR3 is TGTGCCAGCAGCGTAACACAAGATAATTCACCCCTCCACTTT.

About this clone itself: Within the sample, other DNA sequences also encode this same CDR3. The rearrangement uses TRBV9 and TRBJ2-2; D is undetermined. The V end was cut by 0 bases, the J end by 6 bases, with 3 bases between. This CDR3 comprises 12 residues. Germline CDR1 is SGDLS and CDR2 is YYNGEE. The CDR3 DNA sequence: TGTGCCAGCAGCGTAGCTGCCGGGGAGCTGTTTTTT. Translation: CASSVAAGELFF.

This clone was counted a single time. J is TRBJ2-2 and V is TRBV3-1 (or the pseudogene TRBV3-2), with D possibly matching TRBD2 (6 bases). This CDR3 has 13 residues. Germline-derived CDR1 and CDR2 are LGHDT and YNNKEL (reference sequence). V lost 4 bases to trimming and J lost 3 bases, with 6 bases between them. The CDR3 loop reads CASSRDYTGELFF. The CDR3 DNA reads as TGTGCCAGCAGCCGGGACTACACCGGGGAGCTGTTTTTT.

The V and J genes are TRBV29-1 and TRBJ1-2; D possibly corresponds to TRBD1 (6 bases). The CDR3 contains 13 residues. CDR1 is SQVTM, CDR2 ANQGSEA, per germline. Trimming removed 5 bases from V and 5 bases from J, with 15 bases in between. As DNA, the CDR3 is TGCAGCGTTCTCTTCAGGGGCCCTTATGGCTACACCTTC. Amino acid sequence: CSVLFRGPYGYTF.

The chain carries TRBV29-1 and TRBJ2-3; D remains ambiguous. There are 10 residues in the CDR3. V gave up 6 bases and J gave up 3 bases, with 4 bases separating them. Germline lookup yields CDR1 SQVTM and CDR2 ANQGSEA. The CDR3 sequence: CSVFTDTQYF. Here the CDR3 DNA reads TGCAGCGTCTTTACAGATACGCAGTATTTT.

This chain uses TRBV4-3 with TRBJ2-1, with 8 bases matching TRBD2. The CDR3 runs to 14 residues. Germline trimming cut 0 bases from V and 6 bases from J; bases unmatched to any gene: 1. Germline loops: CDR1 LGHNA, CDR2 YSLEER. The CDR3 bases are TGCGCCAGCAGCCAAGAAGGGACTAGCAATGAGCAGTTCTTC. Translating gives CASSQEGTSNEQFF.

For this clone: The same CDR3 also results from other DNA sequences found in this sample. The chain uses TRBV7-2 and TRBJ2-7; D might be TRBD1 (6 bases). This CDR3 comprises 13 residues. V was pared by 4 bases and J by 3 bases, with 10 bases between. Germline V gene data show CDR1 as SGHTA and CDR2 as FQGNSA. CDR3 coding DNA: TGTGCCAGCAGCTCCAGGGGTAGCTACGAGCAGTACTTC. Translating gives CASSSRGSYEQYF.

The chain combines TRBV27 with TRBJ1-1, with D perhaps matching TRBD1 (6 bases). The CDR3 sequence is 14 residues long. The germline V and J ends were trimmed by 3 bases and 9 bases, with 17 bases remaining between them. Germline CDR1 and CDR2: MNHEY and SMNVEV (reference sequence). The CDR3 DNA reads as TGTGCCAGCAGTTTTATTTCCGTACAGGGTAAAGCTTTCTTT. This gives the protein CASSFISVQGKAFF.

The rearrangement joins TRBV18 to TRBJ1-4; TRBD1 matches 7 bases. The ends lost 1 base at V and 6 bases at J; junction bases unmatched: 2. Germline-derived CDR1 and CDR2 are KGHSH and LQKENI. The length of the CDR3 is 14 residues. The CDR3 region is CASSPLGTDEKLFF. The CDR3 nucleotides are TGTGCCAGCTCACCACTCGGGACAGATGAAAAACTGTTTTTT.

The chain joins TRBV5-1 to TRBJ2-7; a weak D match, TRBD2 (5 bases). The CDR3 is 14 amino acids. The V end was cut by 0 bases, the J end by 2 bases, with 9 bases between. Germline lookup yields CDR1 SGHRS and CDR2 YFSETQ. CDR3 DNA sequence: TGCGCCAGCAGCTTGGTCGACGGGACCTACGAGCAGTACTTC. It specifies CASSLVDGTYEQYF.

The V gene is TRBV6-5, the J gene TRBJ2-2; D is ambiguous. In germline, CDR1 is MNHEY, CDR2 SVGAGI. Trimming removed 6 bases from V and 8 bases from J, with 10 bases in between. CDR3 length: 12 amino acids. CDR3 nucleotides: TGTGCCAGCAGAGATCGCGTGGGGGAGCTGTTTTTT. Its translation is CASRDRVGELFF.

The V and J genes are TRBV28 and TRBJ1-6; 7 bases line up with TRBD1. Germline V gene data show CDR1 as MDHEN and CDR2 as SYDVKM. The V segment lost 6 bases and the J segment 3 bases; nucleotides outside the gene matches: 8. The CDR3 has 16 amino acids. This chain's CDR3 is CASSRGQLLYNSPLHF. CDR3 DNA: TGTGCCAGCAGCCGGGGACAGCTCCTCTATAATTCACCCCTCCACTTT.

CDR3: CASSFKTSGGVGEQYF. CDR3 DNA sequence: TGTGCCAGCAGTTTCAAAACTAGCGGGGGGGTAGGCGAGCAGTACTTC. This chain links TRBV28 with TRBJ2-7; 13 bases are shared with TRBD2. With V trimmed by 3 bases and J by 6 bases, 8 bases remained unmatched. Germline V gene sequence: CDR1 MDHEN, CDR2 SYDVKM. The CDR3 totals 16 residues.

A single count supports this clone. The J gene is TRBJ2-5, the V gene TRBV5-8, with a weak D call TRBD2 (5 bases). Trimming cost V 4 bases and J 5 bases, with 21 bases left between them. This CDR3 is built from 16 residues. Germline V gene sequence: CDR1 SGHTS, CDR2 YDEGEE. CDR3 sequence (DNA): TGTGCCAGCAGCAGCGGTCCGGGCCGAGGTAGGGAGACCCAGTACTTC. Encoded protein: CASSSGPGRGRETQYF.

This clone was seen a single time. The rearrangement links TRBV19 to TRBJ2-7; 10 bases agree with TRBD2. The CDR3 spans 20 residues. With 4 bases clipped from V and 0 bases from J, the junction kept 18 bases outside the gene matches. CDR1 and CDR2 (germline): LNHDA, SQIVND (reference sequence). This chain's CDR3 is CASSRALTLAGSTSSYEQYF. The DNA for the CDR3 is TGTGCCAGTAGTAGAGCTCTTACACTAGCGGGGAGCACCAGCTCCTACGAGCAGTACTTC.

The chain combines TRBV28 with TRBJ1-1, with TRBD1 identical over 7 bases. CDR3 length: 14 amino acids. V was pared by 8 bases and J by 1 base, with 7 bases of the junction left unmatched. Germline values: CDR1 MDHEN, CDR2 SYDVKM. CDR3: CASGGTDSNTEAFF. The CDR3 region has the DNA TGTGCCAGCGGCGGGACAGATTCGAACACTGAAGCTTTCTTT.

The chain uses TRBV19 and TRBJ1-3; D is perhaps TRBD1 (6 bases). This CDR3 comprises 14 residues. Germline loops: CDR1 LNHDA, CDR2 SQIVND (reference sequence). V lost 4 bases and J 2 bases, leaving 9 bases between the germline ends. CDR3 loop: CASSTRQAGNTIYF. DNA for the CDR3: TGTGCCAGTAGTACCCGACAGGCTGGAAACACCATATATTTT.

This clone was observed a single time. The V call is TRBV5-5, the J call TRBJ1-2; weak D call: TRBD1 (6 bases). Germline values: CDR1 SGHKS, CDR2 YYEKEE (reference sequence). The CDR3 runs 15 residues. V was pared by 0 bases and J by 4 bases, with 13 bases between. CDR3 coding DNA: TGTGCCAGCAGCTTGGTAGGGGGATTAGGCTATGGCTACACCTTC. Translation: CASSLVGGLGYGYTF.

The chain combines TRBV19 with TRBJ2-3; TRBD1 matches at 9 bases. With 4 bases clipped from V and 1 base from J, the junction kept 6 bases outside the gene matches. The CDR3 sequence is 16 residues long. Germline-derived CDR1 and CDR2 are LNHDA and SQIVND (reference sequence). The CDR3 nucleotides are TGTGCCAGTAGTAAACAGGGGGCGCGGGGCACAGATACGCAGTATTTT. Amino acids: CASSKQGARGTDTQYF.

J is TRBJ2-3 and V is TRBV4-1; D might be TRBD2 (5 bases). The CDR3 sequence is 16 residues long. The V end lost 0 bases, the J end lost 3 bases, and 13 bases lay between the germline ends. Germline V gives CDR1 MGHRA, CDR2 YSYEKL. Here the CDR3 reads CASSQEGSLRTDTQYF. As DNA, the CDR3 is TGCGCCAGCAGCCAAGAGGGGAGTTTACGAACAGATACGCAGTATTTT.

This clone occurred once. CDR3 sequence reads: CASSRLVGAYEQYF. The DNA for the CDR3 is TGTGCCAGCAGCCGCCTCGTCGGGGCCTACGAGCAGTACTTC. The V gene is TRBV6-5, the J gene TRBJ2-7, with D possibly matching TRBD2 (5 bases). The CDR3 runs 14 residues. CDR1 and CDR2 from the germline V gene are MNHEY and SVGAGI. Between the trimmed V and J ends, which lost 6 bases and 2 bases, there was a span of 14 bases.